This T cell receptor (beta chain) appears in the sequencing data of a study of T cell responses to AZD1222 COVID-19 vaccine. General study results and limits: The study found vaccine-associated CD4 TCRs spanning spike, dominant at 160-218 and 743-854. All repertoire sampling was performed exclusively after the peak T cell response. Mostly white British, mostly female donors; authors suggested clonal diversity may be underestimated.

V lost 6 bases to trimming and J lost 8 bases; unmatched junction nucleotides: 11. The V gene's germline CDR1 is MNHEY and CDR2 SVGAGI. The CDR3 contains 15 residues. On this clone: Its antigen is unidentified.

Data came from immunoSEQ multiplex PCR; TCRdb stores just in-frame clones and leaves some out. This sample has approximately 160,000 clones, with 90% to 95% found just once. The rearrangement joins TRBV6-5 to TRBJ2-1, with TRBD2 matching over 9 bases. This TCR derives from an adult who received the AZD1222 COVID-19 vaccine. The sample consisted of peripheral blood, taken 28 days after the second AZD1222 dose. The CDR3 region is CASSSGGPGKDEQFF. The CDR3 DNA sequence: TGTGCCAGCAGCAGCGGGGGGCCCGGAAAAGATGAGCAGTTCTTC.